The 27 T cell receptor beta chains listed next were all sequenced from one sample in a study of blood T cell repertoires in COVID-19. Using immunoSEQ multiplex PCR, the repertoire was profiled, and TCRdb retains in-frame clones only, with some absent. There are 200,000 or so clones in the sample; almost 85% occur only once, and 4.5% to 5.5% lies in the top ten. Sequenced material: peripheral blood. Receptor source: a woman between 65 and 79 years old with active or convalescent COVID-19.

Comments on this clone: Other DNA sequences in the sample encode the same CDR3. The V call is TRBV11-2, the J call TRBJ2-7; 7 bases map to TRBD1. The CDR3 length is 14 residues. From germline, CDR1 is SGHAT and CDR2 FQNNGV. The trim removed 0 bases at V and 4 bases at J, leaving 3 bases unmatched. The CDR3 is CASSLEQGPYEQYF. DNA of the CDR3: TGTGCCAGCAGCTTAGAACAGGGGCCATACGAGCAGTACTTC.

The J gene is TRBJ2-7, the V gene TRBV5-6; 10 bases align to TRBD1. Germline values: CDR1 SGHDT, CDR2 YYEEEE. CDR3 length: 14 amino acids. Trimming took 3 bases from V and 2 from J; bases not matched to a gene: 2. The CDR3 protein is CASSWDRGTYEQYF. The DNA for the CDR3 is TGTGCCAGCAGCTGGGACAGGGGTACCTACGAGCAGTACTTC.

V usage is TRBV7-3 and J usage is TRBJ2-1; the D gene is possibly TRBD2 (5 bases). CDR1 is SGHTA and CDR2 is FQGTGA in the germline V gene. This CDR3 comprises 16 residues. V was shortened by 3 bases and J by 0 bases, with 12 bases between the two germline ends. CDR3: CASSLPQTSSYNEQFF. CDR3 in DNA: TGTGCCAGCAGCTTGCCCCAAACTAGCTCCTACAATGAGCAGTTCTTC.

The V gene is TRBV19, the J gene TRBJ2-5; 7 nucleotides match TRBD1. V shed 2 bases, J shed 5 bases, and the junction held 11 bases outside the gene matches. Germline-derived CDR1 and CDR2 are LNHDA and SQIVND (reference sequence). This CDR3 has 16 amino acids. The CDR3 protein is CASSINGGRGQETQYF. The CDR3 coding sequence is TGTGCCAGTAGTATAAATGGGGGCAGGGGACAGGAGACCCAGTACTTC. The full variable domain, rest sourced from reference TRBV19 and TRBJ2-5, is DGGITQSPKYLFRKEGQNVTLSCEQNLNHDAMYWYRQDPGQGLRLIYYSQIVNDFQKGDIAEGYSVSREKKESFPLTVTSAQKNPTAFYLCASSINGGRGQETQYFGPGTRLLVL.

J is TRBJ2-3 and V is TRBV24-1; TRBD2 aligns across 11 bases. In germline, CDR1 is KGHDR, CDR2 SFDVKD. This CDR3 contains 15 residues. Trimming at V came to 3 bases and at J to 7 bases, leaving 5 bases not matched to a gene. CDR3: CATSDPKTSGNTQYF. CDR3 in DNA: TGTGCCACCAGTGATCCGAAGACTAGCGGGAATACGCAGTATTTT.

This rearrangement joins TRBV28 to TRBJ2-1, with D perhaps matching TRBD2 (6 bases). Germline assignment: CDR1 MDHEN and CDR2 SYDVKM. Trimming took off 4 bases at V and 8 bases at J, with 9 bases between the two ends. There are 12 residues in the CDR3. Here the CDR3 reads CASSSGGDEQFF. The CDR3 nucleotides are TGTGCCAGCAGTTCCGGAGGGGATGAGCAGTTCTTC.

This sequence joins TRBV28 and TRBJ1-6, with 8 bases fitting TRBD1. Per germline, CDR1 MDHEN and CDR2 SYDVKM. Losses at the gene ends were 6 bases for V and 9 bases for J; bases not matched to a gene: 7. The CDR3 totals 14 residues. The CDR3 DNA reads as TGTGCCAGCAGACACGGACAGGGTTTTTCACCCCTCCACTTT. Protein product: CASRHGQGFSPLHF.

J is TRBJ1-1 and V is TRBV28; D perhaps matches TRBD1 (5 bases). There are 17 residues in the CDR3. V was cut by 6 bases and J by 1 base, with 21 bases left in between. Looked up from germline, CDR1 is MDHEN and CDR2 is SYDVKM. This chain's CDR3 is CASSYPFDGGGNTEAFF. CDR3 nucleotide sequence: TGTGCCAGCAGCTACCCCTTTGATGGGGGGGGGAACACTGAAGCTTTCTTT. Looking up the rest from reference TRBV28 and TRBJ1-1 gives the full variable domain: DVKVTQSSRYLVKRTGEKVFLECVQDMDHENMFWYRQDPGLGLRLIYFSYDVKMKEKGDIPEGYSVSREKKERFSLILESASTNQTSMYLCASSYPFDGGGNTEAFFGQGTRLTVV.

The chain has TRBV5-1 and TRBJ2-5; TRBD2 is a possible D gene (6 bases). The V end lost 5 bases, the J end lost 4 bases, and 21 bases lay between the germline ends. CDR3 length: 16 amino acids. CDR1 is SGHRS, CDR2 YFSETQ, per germline. DNA for the CDR3: TGCGCCAGCAGTTCCTCCCAGCAGCGGGCTAGAGAGACCCAGTACTTC. Translation: CASSSSQQRARETQYF.

The V call is TRBV12-3 or TRBV12-4, the J call TRBJ2-7; no firm D call. The CDR3 length is 13 residues. Deletions cut 2 bases from V and 7 bases from J, with 12 bases between. The CDR3: CASSLHPRAEQYF. The CDR3 DNA follows: TGTGCCAGCAGTTTACACCCACGAGCGGAGCAGTACTTC.

This clone appeared a single time. The V call is TRBV30, the J call TRBJ1-6; D remains ambiguous. Trimming pared 1 base from V and 0 bases from J, leaving 7 bases between. Germline-derived CDR1 and CDR2 are GTSNPN and SVGIG (reference sequence). This CDR3 is built from 15 residues. CDR3 in DNA: TGTGCCTGGAGTGAGGGAGGCTCCTATAATTCACCCCTCCACTTT. The encoded protein is CAWSEGGSYNSPLHF.

The chain recombines TRBV4-1 with TRBJ2-5; the match to TRBD2 covers 7 bases. The CDR3 loop spans 15 amino acids. Trimming removed 0 bases from V and 5 bases from J; junction bases left unmatched: 6. Germline V gives CDR1 MGHRA, CDR2 YSYEKL. For the CDR3, the DNA is TGCGCCAGCAGCCAAGATCTGGGGGGGTGGGAGACCCAGTACTTC. Its protein product is CASSQDLGGWETQYF.

The CDR3 loop is CASTPREGAYTEAFF. In DNA, the CDR3 is TGTGCCAGTACCCCGCGGGAGGGGGCCTACACTGAAGCTTTCTTT. The rearrangement uses TRBV19 and TRBJ1-1; TRBD1 aligns across 7 bases. Germline V lookup: CDR1 LNHDA, CDR2 SQIVND (reference sequence). The CDR3 has 15 residues. The V and J ends lost 7 bases and 3 bases, in that order; junction bases with no gene match: 11.

The chain combines TRBV29-1 with TRBJ2-7; tentatively, D is TRBD1 (6 bases). The V gene lost 7 bases and the J gene lost 0 bases, with 16 bases spanning the gap. The length of the CDR3 is 14 residues. Germline CDR1 SQVTM, CDR2 ANQGSEA. Here the CDR3 reads CSALARDNSYEQYF. As DNA, the CDR3 is TGCAGCGCACTCGCCCGGGACAACTCCTACGAGCAGTACTTC.

The chain is built from TRBV4-2 and TRBJ2-1, with 10 bases fitting TRBD2. There are 15 residues in the CDR3. Per the germline V gene, CDR1 is LGHNA and CDR2 is YNFKEQ. Trimming cost V 0 bases and J 8 bases; bases outside gene matches: 4. The chain's CDR3 is CASSQEWSGRDEQFF. DNA for the CDR3: TGTGCCAGCAGCCAAGAGTGGAGCGGGAGGGATGAGCAGTTCTTC.

This clone was picked up a small number of times. This chain links TRBV18 with TRBJ1-6, with a tentative D call TRBD1 (6 bases). The V end lost 3 bases, the J end lost 12 bases, and 9 bases lay between the germline ends. Germline V gene data show CDR1 as KGHSH and CDR2 as LQKENI. The CDR3 has 12 residues. The CDR3 DNA is TGTGCCAGCTCACCCGCACAGGGACCCCTCCACTTT. Encoded protein: CASSPAQGPLHF.

The chain couples TRBV3-1 (or the pseudogene TRBV3-2) to TRBJ1-5; unclear D gene. V lost 1 base, J lost 9 bases, and 7 bases lay in between. The CDR3 is made up of 12 amino acids. Germline CDR1 LGHDT, CDR2 YNNKEL (reference sequence). CDR3 bases: TGTGCCAGCAGCCAAGTGACGGGGCCCCAGCATTTT. Encoded protein: CASSQVTGPQHF.

This clone was seen a few times. Different DNA sequences within this sample yield the same CDR3. The chain links TRBV6-2 or TRBV6-3 to TRBJ2-7, with 11 nucleotides matching TRBD2. This CDR3 is 16 amino acids long. Germline loops: CDR1 MNHEY, CDR2 SVGEGT. After removal of 4 bases from V and 2 bases from J, the junction contained 7 bases not matched to a gene. The DNA of the CDR3 is TGTGCCAGCAGTTTCACTCCGGGACTAGCGGCCTACGAGCAGTACTTC. This codes for CASSFTPGLAAYEQYF.

V usage is TRBV11-3 and J usage is TRBJ1-1; D might be TRBD1 (5 bases). Germline values: CDR1 SGHNT, CDR2 YENEEA. This CDR3 has 13 amino acids. The V gene lost 5 bases and the J gene lost 7 bases, with 14 bases spanning the gap. CDR3 sequence: CASSLSPGLEAFF. The CDR3 DNA reads as TGTGCCAGCAGCCTCTCCCCGGGACTTGAAGCTTTCTTT.

The V gene is TRBV7-6, the J gene TRBJ1-1, with D perhaps matching TRBD1 (6 bases). In germline, CDR1 is SGHVS, CDR2 FNYEAQ. V lost 1 base and J 3 bases, leaving 9 bases between the germline ends. The CDR3 spans 14 residues. The DNA for the CDR3 is TGTGCCAGCAGCTTAGTCAGGGGTGACACTGAAGCTTTCTTT. The encoded protein is CASSLVRGDTEAFF.

The chain combines TRBV9 with TRBJ2-7, with 9 bases identical to TRBD1. CDR1 is SGDLS, CDR2 YYNGEE, per germline. CDR3 length: 16 residues. The trim removed 5 bases at V and 3 bases at J, leaving 12 bases unmatched. The CDR3 here is CASSRTTGGYDYEQYF. Written as DNA, the CDR3 is TGTGCCAGCAGTCGAACGACAGGGGGTTACGACTACGAGCAGTACTTC.

This sequence joins TRBV5-5 and TRBJ2-7; D may be TRBD1 (5 bases). The V end lost 4 bases, the J end lost 4 bases, and 6 bases lay between the germline ends. Germline V gene sequence: CDR1 SGHKS, CDR2 YYEKEE (reference sequence). The CDR3 is 11 amino acids. CDR3 in amino acids: CASSPGYEQYF. The CDR3 region has the DNA TGTGCCAGCAGCCCAGGGTACGAGCAGTACTTC.

The J gene is TRBJ2-1, the V gene TRBV5-4; 11 bases map to TRBD2. This CDR3 is 16 amino acids long. The V gene's germline CDR1 is SGHNT and CDR2 YYREEE (reference sequence). Trimming cost V 0 bases and J 9 bases; bases outside gene matches: 8. CDR3 DNA: TGTGCCAGCAGCTTGGGACTAGCGGGAAAAGGGAGTGAGCAGTTCTTC. Amino acids: CASSLGLAGKGSEQFF.

This chain joins TRBV7-2 and TRBJ1-2; TRBD1 aligns across 9 bases. Trimming cost V 6 bases and J 3 bases; bases outside gene matches: 14. The CDR3 has 17 residues. In germline, CDR1 is SGHTA, CDR2 FQGNSA. The CDR3 region is CASRGGQTTGGYYGYTF. CDR3 coding DNA: TGTGCCAGCAGGGGGGGCCAAACGACAGGGGGATACTATGGCTACACCTTC.

This clone is a singleton in its sample. The CDR3 is CASSSSGSSYEQYF. In DNA, the CDR3 is TGTGCCAGCAGCTCTAGCGGGAGTTCCTACGAGCAGTACTTC. V usage is TRBV3-1 (or the pseudogene TRBV3-2) and J usage is TRBJ2-7, with 10 bases that match TRBD2. The CDR3 length is 14 residues. Germline lookup yields CDR1 LGHDT and CDR2 YNNKEL (reference sequence). After removal of 5 bases from V and 1 base from J, the junction contained 2 bases not matched to a gene.

The gene calls are TRBV7-3 and TRBJ1-1; D is unclear. Between the trimmed V and J ends, which lost 2 bases and 5 bases, there was a span of 12 bases. Per germline, CDR1 SGHTA and CDR2 FQGTGA. The CDR3 runs to 14 residues. The CDR3 spells CASSLSPSGTEAFF. CDR3 in DNA: TGTGCCAGCAGCTTATCCCCCTCCGGGACTGAAGCTTTCTTT.

The chain combines TRBV27 with TRBJ2-7, with D perhaps TRBD2 (5 bases). This CDR3 is 11 amino acids long. Trimming shortened V by 8 bases and J by 6 bases, and 11 bases separated the two germline ends. From germline, CDR1 is MNHEY and CDR2 SMNVEV (reference sequence). The CDR3 sequence is CASSVAGEQYF. The CDR3 DNA is TGTGCCAGCTCGGTCGCGGGCGAGCAGTACTTC.